These 17 T cell receptor beta chains were sequenced from one sample in a study of breast tumors, draining lymph nodes, adjacent tissues. Each CDR3 protein gets one entry after TCRdb re-called the multiplex PCR reads with MiXCR. Counted here are around 140,000 distinct CDR3 sequences, around 24% occurring once; the ten biggest clones make up roughly 2.7%. Axillary draining lymph nodes of breast cancer patients supplied the node samples. The specimen was axillary lymph node tissue. The receptors derive from a female donor with breast cancer. Some clones in this sample may be carry-over from other donors' samples.

The J gene is TRBJ1-5, the V gene TRBV19; D call uncertain. Per germline, CDR1 LNHDA and CDR2 SQIVND (reference sequence). The CDR3 contains 14 residues. V was shortened by 3 bases and J by 10 bases, with 16 bases between the two germline ends. The CDR3 sequence: CASSISQARHPQHF. CDR3 DNA: TGTGCCAGTAGTATTTCGCAGGCGCGTCATCCCCAGCATTTT.

This clonotype was found many times. V and J are TRBV20-1 and TRBJ2-2, with 9 bases matching TRBD2. After removal of 0 bases from V and 5 bases from J, the junction contained 7 bases not matched to a gene. CDR1 is DFQATT, CDR2 SNEGSKA, per germline (reference sequence). This CDR3 is built from 16 residues. The CDR3, as DNA: TGCAGTGCTAGAGATCGTAGCGGGAGTCAGACCGGGGAGCTGTTTTTT. It encodes CSARDRSGSQTGELFF.

In this sample, this clonotype turned up many times. V and J are TRBV19 and TRBJ2-3, with 8 bases identical to TRBD2. CDR1 is LNHDA, CDR2 SQIVND, per germline (reference sequence). The junction had 4 bases not matched to a gene; V was cut back by 7 bases and J by 4 bases. The CDR3 runs to 13 residues. This CDR3 is CASNGGRSDTQYF. The CDR3 DNA sequence: TGTGCCAGTAATGGCGGGAGGTCAGATACGCAGTATTTT. Combining the CDR3 with reference TRBV19 and TRBJ2-3 gives the whole variable domain DGGITQSPKYLFRKEGQNVTLSCEQNLNHDAMYWYRQDPGQGLRLIYYSQIVNDFQKGDIAEGYSVSREKKESFPLTVTSAQKNPTAFYLCASNGGRSDTQYFGPGTRLTVL.

In its sample, this clonotype was seen a few times. A much larger clone sits a single nucleotide away, making a read error possible. The gene calls are TRBV7-3 and TRBJ1-6, with D possibly being TRBD1 (6 bases). Per germline, CDR1 SGHTA and CDR2 FQGTGA. This CDR3 is 15 amino acids long. CDR3 in amino acids: CASSYIQGGHSLLHF. CDR3 in DNA: TGTGCCAGCAGCTATATACAGGGTGGGCATTCACTCCTCCACTTT.

The J gene is TRBJ1-2, the V gene TRBV27; TRBD1 matches at 9 bases. The CDR3 totals 19 residues. Germline CDR1 and CDR2: MNHEY and SMNVEV (reference sequence). Germline trimming cut 4 bases from V and 1 base from J; bases unmatched to any gene: 16. CDR3 protein: CASSSQTPDRGGSNYGYTF. CDR3 nucleotide sequence: TGTGCCAGCAGTTCCCAAACTCCGGACAGGGGAGGGAGTAACTATGGCTACACCTTC.

This clonotype was observed many times. This sequence joins TRBV5-1 and TRBJ2-1, with TRBD2 matching 8 bases. Trimming took 6 bases from V and 0 from J; bases not matched to a gene: 2. Germline values: CDR1 SGHRS, CDR2 YFSETQ. The CDR3 runs to 14 residues. The CDR3 coding sequence is TGCGCCAGCACAGCGGGAGTCTCCTACAATGAGCAGTTCTTC. Translated: CASTAGVSYNEQFF.

J is TRBJ1-5 and V is TRBV18, with a possible D match to TRBD1 (6 bases). The germline V gene has CDR1 KGHSH and CDR2 LQKENI. The CDR3 is made up of 15 amino acids. Trimming took 1 base from V and 6 from J, leaving 13 bases between them. This CDR3 reads CASSPQRGAVQPQHF. The CDR3 nucleotides read TGTGCCAGCTCACCACAGCGGGGGGCGGTTCAGCCCCAGCATTTT. Supplemented by reference TRBV18 and TRBJ1-5, the full variable domain reads NAGVMQNPRHLVRRRGQEARLRCSPMKGHSHVYWYRQLPEEGLKFMVYLQKENIIDESGMPKERFSAEFPKEGPSILRIQQVVRGDSAAYFCASSPQRGAVQPQHFGDGTRLSIL.

Many counts were recorded for this clonotype. This chain uses TRBV30 with TRBJ1-2, with D hard to call. The CDR3 covers 12 residues. Germline CDR1 reads GTSNPN; CDR2 reads SVGIG (reference sequence). With 2 bases removed from V and 4 bases from J, the gap between germline ends came to 8 bases. CDR3 region: CAWSSDSYGYTF. The CDR3 DNA follows: TGTGCCTGGAGTTCGGATAGCTATGGCTACACCTTC.

This clonotype came up many times. The gene calls are TRBV6-5 and TRBJ2-2; tentatively, D is TRBD1 (5 bases). Looked up from germline, CDR1 is MNHEY and CDR2 is SVGAGI. This CDR3 comprises 13 residues. The ends were cut back, 7 bases at V and 6 bases at J, with 12 bases in the middle. The chain's CDR3 is CASKIGRAGELFF. CDR3 coding DNA: TGTGCCAGCAAAATCGGCAGGGCCGGGGAGCTGTTTTTT.

This clonotype was observed many times. The V gene is TRBV30, the J gene TRBJ2-3; a weak D match, TRBD1 (6 bases). The germline V and J ends were trimmed by 1 base and 0 bases, with 8 bases remaining between them. Germline CDR1 GTSNPN, CDR2 SVGIG (reference sequence). The CDR3 has 14 residues. DNA for the CDR3: TGTGCCTGGAGTGGACAGGTCAGCACAGATACGCAGTATTTT. It codes for CAWSGQVSTDTQYF.

This clonotype was counted ten times or more. The chain couples TRBV29-1 to TRBJ2-5; tentative D call: TRBD1 (6 bases). Germline assignment: CDR1 SQVTM and CDR2 ANQGSEA. V lost 5 bases, J lost 5 bases, and 18 bases lay in between. This CDR3 spans 14 amino acids. In DNA form, the CDR3 reads TGCAGCGTTAGCAGGGGCCAACCCACGGAGACCCAGTACTTC. It specifies CSVSRGQPTETQYF.

The table lists this clonotype with a count of one. A much larger clone differs from this one at a single base, so this may be a read error. V gene TRBV27 combines with J gene TRBJ1-4, with D possibly TRBD1 on 5 matching bases. The length of the CDR3 is 11 residues. CDR1 is MNHEY, CDR2 SMNVEV, per germline (reference sequence). Trimming took 8 bases from V and 10 from J, leaving 11 bases between them. CDR3 coding DNA: TGTGCCAGCGGTCGGGGGGGAAAACTGTTTTTT. Residues: CASGRGGKLFF. The full variable domain, rest sourced from reference TRBV27 and TRBJ1-4, is EAQVTQNPRYLITVTGKKLTVTCSQNMNHEYMSWYRQDPGLGLRQIYYSMNVEVTDKGDVPEGYKVSRKEKRNFPLILESPSPNQTSLYFCASGRGGKLFFGSGTQLSVL.

About this clonotype: A junction boundary mismatches the germline segment, possibly from a read error. The chain links TRBV7-9 to TRBJ2-1; TRBD2 matches at 9 bases. The CDR3 loop spans 18 amino acids. Germline-derived CDR1 and CDR2 are SEHNR and FQNEAQ (reference sequence). The CDR3: CASRNKSGRTFLYDEQFF. Written as DNA, the CDR3 is TGTGCCAGCCGAAATAAAAGCGGGAGGACGTTTCTCTACGATGAGCAGTTCTTC. The complete variable domain, with remaining parts taken from reference TRBV7-9 and TRBJ2-1, reads DTGVSQNPRHKITKRGQNVTFRCDPISEHNRLYWYRQTLGQGPEFLTYFQNEAQLEKSRLLSDRFSAERPKGSFSTLEIQRTEQGDSAMYLCASRNKSGRTFLYDEQFFGPGTRLTVL.

This clonotype was recorded at least ten times. This chain connects TRBV18 to TRBJ2-2; D is ambiguous. The CDR3 length is 15 residues. V shed 0 bases and J shed 2 bases, with 7 bases lying between them. Germline V gene data show CDR1 as KGHSH and CDR2 as LQKENI. This CDR3 is CASSPPARNTGELFF. The CDR3 coding sequence is TGTGCCAGCTCACCACCGGCTCGCAACACCGGGGAGCTGTTTTTT.

Turning to this clonotype: This may be a read error: a much more frequent sequence differs by one nucleotide. V usage is TRBV10-3 and J usage is TRBJ2-1; possible D gene TRBD2, 6 bases. This CDR3 spans 15 amino acids. Germline V lookup: CDR1 ENHRY, CDR2 SYGVKD. The CDR3 loop is CAISGSGSSCNEQFF. The CDR3 nucleotides are TGTGCCATCAGCGGCTCCGGGAGCTCCTGCAATGAGCAGTTCTTC.

This clonotype was picked up many times. This chain uses TRBV19 with TRBJ2-3, with 10 bases fitting TRBD2. The CDR3 loop spans 16 amino acids. CDR1 LNHDA and CDR2 SQIVND come from the germline V gene (reference sequence). Trimming at V came to 7 bases and at J to 0 bases, leaving 7 bases not matched to a gene. The DNA of the CDR3 is TGTGCCAGTACCAGCAAGCGGGAGGGCAGCACAGATACGCAGTATTTT. As protein: CASTSKREGSTDTQYF.

In its sample, this clonotype was seen many times. The chain links TRBV5-8 to TRBJ2-1; 11 bases agree with TRBD2. This CDR3 region has 16 residues. Looked up from germline, CDR1 is SGHTS and CDR2 is YDEGEE. V lost 2 bases and J lost 3; bases outside the gene matches: 4. The CDR3 loop reads CASSLTGTSGYNEQFF. The CDR3 DNA sequence: TGTGCCAGCAGCTTAACCGGGACTAGCGGCTACAATGAGCAGTTCTTC.